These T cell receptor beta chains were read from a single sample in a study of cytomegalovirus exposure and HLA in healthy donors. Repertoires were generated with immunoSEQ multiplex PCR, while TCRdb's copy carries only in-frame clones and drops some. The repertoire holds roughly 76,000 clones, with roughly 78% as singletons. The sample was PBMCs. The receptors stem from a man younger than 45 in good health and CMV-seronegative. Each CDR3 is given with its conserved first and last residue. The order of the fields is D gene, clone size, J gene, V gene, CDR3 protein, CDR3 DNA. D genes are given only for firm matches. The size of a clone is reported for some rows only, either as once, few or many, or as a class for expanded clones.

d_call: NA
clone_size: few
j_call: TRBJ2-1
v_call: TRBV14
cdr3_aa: CASSQWLARGLDEQFF
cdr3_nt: TGTGCCAGCAGCCAATGGCTAGCGAGGGGGCTGGATGAGCAGTTCTTC

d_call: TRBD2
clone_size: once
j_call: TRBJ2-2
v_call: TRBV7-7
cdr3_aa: CAIGTSGTSSGELFF
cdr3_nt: TGTGCTATCGGGACTAGCGGAACGTCGAGTGGGGAGCTGTTTTTT

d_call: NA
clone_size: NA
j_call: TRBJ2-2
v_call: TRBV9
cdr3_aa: CASSLRGINTGELFF
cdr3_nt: TGTGCCAGCAGTCTTCGGGGAATCAACACCGGGGAGCTGTTTTTT

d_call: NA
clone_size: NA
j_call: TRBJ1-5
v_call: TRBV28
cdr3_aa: CASRPLGRVWVRQPQHF
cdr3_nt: TGTGCCAGCAGACCTCTGGGCAGGGTATGGGTGCGGCAGCCCCAGCATTTT

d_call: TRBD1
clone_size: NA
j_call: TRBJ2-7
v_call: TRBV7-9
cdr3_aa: CASSSGDRTYEQYF
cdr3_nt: TGTGCCAGCAGCTCTGGGGACAGAACCTACGAGCAGTACTTC

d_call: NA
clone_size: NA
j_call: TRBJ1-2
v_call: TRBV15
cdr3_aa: CATSRDKSLGYTF
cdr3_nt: TGTGCCACCAGCAGAGATAAATCGTTAGGCTACACCTTC

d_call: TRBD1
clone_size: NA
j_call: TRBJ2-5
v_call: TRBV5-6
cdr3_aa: CASSLGGTEETQYF
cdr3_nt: TGTGCCAGCAGCTTGGGGGGGACAGAAGAGACCCAGTACTTC

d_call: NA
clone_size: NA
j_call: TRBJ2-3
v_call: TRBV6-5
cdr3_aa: CASSYWQGSTDTQYF
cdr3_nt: TGTGCCAGCAGTTACTGGCAGGGAAGCACAGATACGCAGTATTTT

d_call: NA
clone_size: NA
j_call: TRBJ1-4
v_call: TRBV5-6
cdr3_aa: CASTVNRFGGEKLFF
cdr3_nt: TGTGCCAGCACCGTAAACAGGTTCGGAGGGGAAAAACTGTTTTTT

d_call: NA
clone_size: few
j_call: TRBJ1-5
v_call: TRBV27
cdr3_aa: CASSFIGQPQHF
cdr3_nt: TGTGCCAGCAGTTTTATCGGTCAGCCCCAGCATTTT

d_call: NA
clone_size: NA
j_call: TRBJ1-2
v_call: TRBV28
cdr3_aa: CASRPPQHTRTGLSGYTF
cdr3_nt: TGTGCCAGCAGGCCCCCCCAACACACTCGTACAGGGCTGAGTGGCTACACCTTC

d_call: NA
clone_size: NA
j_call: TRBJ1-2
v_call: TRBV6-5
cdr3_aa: CASSAGQPVSYGYTF
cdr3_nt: TGTGCCAGCAGTGCCGGACAGCCCGTTTCCTATGGCTACACCTTC

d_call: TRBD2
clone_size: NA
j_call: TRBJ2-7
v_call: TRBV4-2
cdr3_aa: CASSQDLDSGSMSHEQYF
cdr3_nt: TGTGCCAGCAGCCAAGATTTGGATAGCGGGAGTATGTCCCACGAGCAGTACTTC

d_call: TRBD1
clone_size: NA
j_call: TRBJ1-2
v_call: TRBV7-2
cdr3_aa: CASSSGQGRSNYGYTF
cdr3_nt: TGTGCCAGCAGCTCGGGACAGGGGAGAAGTAACTATGGCTACACCTTC

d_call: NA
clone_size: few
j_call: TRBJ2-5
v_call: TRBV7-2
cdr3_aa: CAHSVEEAGTQYF
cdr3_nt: TGTGCCCACTCGGTCGAGGAGGCGGGAACCCAGTACTTC

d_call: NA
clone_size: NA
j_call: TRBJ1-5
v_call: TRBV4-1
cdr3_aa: CASSEVQNQPQHF
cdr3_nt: TGCGCCAGCAGCGAAGTCCAGAATCAGCCCCAGCATTTT

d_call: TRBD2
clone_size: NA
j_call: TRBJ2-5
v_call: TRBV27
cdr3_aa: CASSPGAGGRQETQYF
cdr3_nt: TGTGCCAGCAGTCCAGGGGCGGGGGGCCGCCAAGAGACCCAGTACTTC

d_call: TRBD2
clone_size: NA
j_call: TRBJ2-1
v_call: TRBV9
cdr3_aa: CASSPWTSGGDEQFF
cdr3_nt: TGTGCCAGCAGCCCCTGGACTAGCGGGGGGGATGAGCAGTTCTTC

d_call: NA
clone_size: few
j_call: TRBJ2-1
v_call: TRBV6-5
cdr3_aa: CASSYSTSYNEQFF
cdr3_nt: TGTGCCAGCAGTTACTCGACATCCTACAATGAGCAGTTCTTC

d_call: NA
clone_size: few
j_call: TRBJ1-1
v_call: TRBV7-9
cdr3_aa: CASLGGRKDTEAFF
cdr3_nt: TGTGCCTCGCTCGGGGGGCGGAAAGACACTGAAGCTTTCTTT